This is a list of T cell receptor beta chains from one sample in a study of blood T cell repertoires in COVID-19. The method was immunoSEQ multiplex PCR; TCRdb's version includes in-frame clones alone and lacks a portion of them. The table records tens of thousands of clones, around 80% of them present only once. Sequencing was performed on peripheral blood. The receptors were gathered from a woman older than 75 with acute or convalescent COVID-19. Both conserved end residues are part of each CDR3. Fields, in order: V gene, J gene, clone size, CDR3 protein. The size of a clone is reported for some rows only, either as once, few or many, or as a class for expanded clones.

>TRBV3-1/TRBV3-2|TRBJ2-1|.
CASSHSRDRVNEQFF
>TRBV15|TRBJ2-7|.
CATSSPPDWAQYF
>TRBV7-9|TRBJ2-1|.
CASSSPGEQFF
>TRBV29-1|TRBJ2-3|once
CSHSGRTDTQYF
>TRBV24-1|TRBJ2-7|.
CATSDPVGDRGEQYF
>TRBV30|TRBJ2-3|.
CAWSEMTGTTDTQYF
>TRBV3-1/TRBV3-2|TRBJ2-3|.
CASSQDYKQYF
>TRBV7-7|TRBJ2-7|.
CASRITIPRAESAYEQYF
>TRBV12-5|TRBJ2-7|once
CASGLGRNHEQYF
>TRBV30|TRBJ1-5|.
CAWSRPREQPQHF
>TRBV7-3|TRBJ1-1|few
CASSLNRGSTEAFF
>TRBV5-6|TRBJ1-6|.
CASSFTREGPLHF
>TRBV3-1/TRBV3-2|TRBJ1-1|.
CASSQGGITEAFF
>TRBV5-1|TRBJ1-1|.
CASRSGTGHTEAFF
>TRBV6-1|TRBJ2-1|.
CASSEGGTGANEQFF
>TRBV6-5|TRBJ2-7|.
CASRTGGSYEQYF
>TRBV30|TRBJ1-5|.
CASQGAGQPQHF